A single sample gave rise to the 7 T cell receptor beta chains below, sequenced in a study of blood T cells in healthy people across ages. Alongside a J-beta primer mix, a sample-barcoded 5' primer served in a second PCR lasting about 6 to 11 cycles. TCRdb passed the 5' RACE reads through MiXCR, listing each CDR3 protein once. The repertoire has fewer than 650,000 distinct CDR3 sequences, approximately 26% of them found once; the top ten carry over 3.5%. These records were also assigned to another study, of T cells of mothers and their children.

The material sequenced was blood. These receptors all come from a boy under 10 years old in good health.

This clonotype occurred a few times. The rearrangement links TRBV24-1 to TRBJ2-3; TRBD1 aligns across 9 bases. This CDR3 has 13 residues. The germline V gene has CDR1 KGHDR and CDR2 SFDVKD. V lost 9 bases and J lost 3; bases outside the gene matches: 3. The DNA for the CDR3 is TGTGCCACCCGGGACAGGGAGACAGATACGCAGTATTTT. This gives the protein CATRDRETDTQYF.

As concerns this clonotype: One end of the junction varies from germline; a read error may be responsible. The chain has TRBV9 and TRBJ2-3, with a tentative D call TRBD2 (7 bases). Germline CDR1 is SGDLS and CDR2 is YYNGEE. This CDR3 spans 13 amino acids. CDR3 in amino acids: CSSSAGGGATQYF. The CDR3 DNA is TGTTCCAGCAGCGCTGGAGGGGGGGCTACGCAGTATTTT.

J is TRBJ2-2 and V is TRBV9, with 9 nucleotides matching TRBD2. The V and J ends lost 0 bases and 6 bases, in that order; junction bases with no gene match: 6. Germline V gene lookup returns CDR1 SGDLS and CDR2 YYNGEE. The CDR3 loop spans 16 amino acids. This CDR3 is CASSVEPSGIAGELFF. CDR3 in DNA: TGTGCCAGCAGCGTAGAGCCTAGCGGGATCGCCGGGGAGCTGTTTTTT.

This clonotype was detected only once. The chain carries TRBV6-6 and TRBJ1-2; D gene unclear. Germline V gives CDR1 MNHNY, CDR2 SVGAGI (reference sequence). Trimming shortened V by 2 bases and J by 4 bases, and 8 bases separated the two germline ends. This CDR3 comprises 13 residues. Here the CDR3 DNA reads TGTGCCAGCAGTTACGAGGGCACCTATGGCTACACCTTC. Amino acids: CASSYEGTYGYTF.

As DNA, the CDR3 is TGCGCCAGCAGCTATCAGGGGCCTAATGAAAAACTGTTTTTT. Translating it yields CASSYQGPNEKLFF. The chain carries TRBV5-1 and TRBJ1-4, with a possible D match to TRBD1 (6 bases). This CDR3 is built from 14 residues. From germline, CDR1 is SGHRS and CDR2 YFSETQ. The ends were cut back, 3 bases at V and 3 bases at J, with 9 bases in the middle.

Remarks on this clonotype: A read error may produce the germline difference seen at one junction end. The chain recombines TRBV7-2 with TRBJ1-2, with D perhaps matching TRBD1 (6 bases). Per germline, CDR1 SGHTA and CDR2 FQGNSA. CDR3 length equals 14 residues. CDR3 coding DNA: TGTGCCAGCAGCTTACAGTTACAGGGCTATGGCCACACCTTC. It is translated as CASSLQLQGYGHTF.

The rearrangement joins TRBV4-1 to TRBJ2-1, with D uncertain. V lost 2 bases to trimming and J lost 0 bases, with 14 bases between them. The V gene's germline CDR1 is MGHRA and CDR2 YSYEKL. CDR3 length: 17 amino acids. The CDR3 loop reads CASSQTTLPSSYNEQFF. The CDR3 DNA follows: TGCGCCAGCAGCCAAACGACGTTACCCAGCTCCTACAATGAGCAGTTCTTC.